This T cell receptor beta chain was documented in a study of blood T cell repertoires in COVID-19. Original methodology: Amplified reference gene primers provided the basis for estimating nucleated cell counts. Produced via immunoSEQ multiplex PCR; TCRdb's table is partial and in-frame only. V and J calls and clone size are copied from that table; D and trimming were computed from the DNA. This sample carries roughly 140,000 clones, 65% to 90% of them seen once, and the ten largest clones take around 2.9%. Germline-derived CDR1 and CDR2 are SGHDN and FVKESK. There are 15 residues in the CDR3. V trimming: 5 bases; J trimming: 6 bases; junction bases outside the gene matches: 9.

The source material was peripheral blood. This receptor was obtained from a middle-aged man with acute or convalescent COVID-19. This chain joins TRBV14 and TRBJ2-2, with TRBD1 identical over 7 bases. Here the CDR3 DNA reads TGTGCCAGCAGCGGACCAGGGGGTGAGGCCGGGGAGCTGTTTTTT. This sequence encodes CASSGPGGEAGELFF.